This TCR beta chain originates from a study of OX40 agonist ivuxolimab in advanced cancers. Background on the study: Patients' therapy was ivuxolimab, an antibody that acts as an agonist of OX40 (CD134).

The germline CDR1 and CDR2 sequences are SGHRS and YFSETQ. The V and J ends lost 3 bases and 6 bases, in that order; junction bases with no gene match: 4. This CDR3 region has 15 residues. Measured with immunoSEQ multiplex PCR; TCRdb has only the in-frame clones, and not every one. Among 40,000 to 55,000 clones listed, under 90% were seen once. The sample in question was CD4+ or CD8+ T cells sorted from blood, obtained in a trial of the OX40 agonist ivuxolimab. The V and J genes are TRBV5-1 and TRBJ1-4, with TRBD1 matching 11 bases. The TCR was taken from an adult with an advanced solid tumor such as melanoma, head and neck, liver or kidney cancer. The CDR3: CASSSGTGGYEKLFF. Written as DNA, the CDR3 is TGCGCCAGCAGCTCCGGGACAGGGGGGTATGAAAAACTGTTTTTT.